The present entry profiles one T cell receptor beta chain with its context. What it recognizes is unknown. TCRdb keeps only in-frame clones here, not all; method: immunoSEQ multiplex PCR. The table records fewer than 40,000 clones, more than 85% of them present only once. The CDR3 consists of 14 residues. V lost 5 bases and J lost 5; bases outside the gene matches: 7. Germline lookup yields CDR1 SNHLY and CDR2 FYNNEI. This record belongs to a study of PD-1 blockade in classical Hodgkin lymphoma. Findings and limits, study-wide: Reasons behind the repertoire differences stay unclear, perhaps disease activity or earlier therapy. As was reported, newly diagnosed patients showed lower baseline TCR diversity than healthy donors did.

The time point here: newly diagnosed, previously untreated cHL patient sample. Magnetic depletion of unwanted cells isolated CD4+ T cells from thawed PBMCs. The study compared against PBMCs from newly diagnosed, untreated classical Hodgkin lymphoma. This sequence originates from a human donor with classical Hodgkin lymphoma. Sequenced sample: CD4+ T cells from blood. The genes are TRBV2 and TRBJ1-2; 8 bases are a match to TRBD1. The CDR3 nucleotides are TGTGCCAGCAGTCCCTGGACAGGGTTTTATGGCTACACCTTC. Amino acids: CASSPWTGFYGYTF.